The text below deals with one T cell receptor (beta chain). Its antigen is not known. A 5'RACE template-switching step, the method used to make TCR cDNA, added a universal primer site and UMIs. TCRdb reanalysed the 5' RACE reads using MiXCR and keeps one entry per CDR3 protein. The table lists some 160,000 distinct CDR3 sequences, 5.5% to 7.5% of them singletons. This sample was included in a study of T cells after yellow fever vaccination. Background on the study: Low-cell-number fractions underwent preparation using SMART-Seq v4 Ultra Low Input. Whole-study findings and limits: Across the CD4 and CD8 compartments, a small share of clonotypes was present in both. Weaker, the secondary response peaked sooner, at day 5 versus 15.

This CDR3 spans 16 amino acids. The germline gives CDR1 KGHSH, CDR2 LQKENI. V was clipped by 4 bases and J by 2 bases; unmatched bases: 6. The specimen comprised CD4+ T cells sorted from PBMCs, sampled about 5 days after the first yellow fever vaccination. This sequence joins TRBV18 and TRBJ2-4; TRBD1 matches 9 bases. The sequence was obtained from a man aged 18 to 29 who received the YFV17D yellow fever vaccine. CDR3 sequence reads: CASSQMTGGSKNIQYF. CDR3 nucleotides: TGTGCCAGCTCACAAATGACAGGGGGTTCCAAAAACATTCAGTACTTC.